This T cell receptor (beta chain) was captured by sequencing in a study of long-term antiretroviral therapy in people with HIV. Germline V gene sequence: CDR1 SGHRS, CDR2 YFSETQ. V was clipped by 0 bases and J by 1 base; unmatched bases: 1. This CDR3 spans 15 amino acids. General observations from the study: Nothing was known about ART adherence, viral resistance or changes in therapy.

Survey-level immunoSEQ v3.0 assays were run. For each individual sample, sequencing targeted 40,000-50,000 T-cell genomes. Using immunoSEQ multiplex PCR, the repertoire was profiled, and TCRdb retains in-frame clones only, with some absent. The data hold tens of thousands of clones, with 90% to 95% observed a single time. In regard to this clone: Its antigen remains unknown.

V gene TRBV5-1 combines with J gene TRBJ1-1, with TRBD1 matching over 9 bases. The source is a woman aged 45-65 years with HIV. The sample was unsorted PBMCs, taken 4.4 years after starting antiretroviral therapy. This CDR3 reads CASSLVGQGNTEAFF. CDR3 nucleotide sequence: TGCGCCAGCAGCTTGGTGGGACAGGGGAACACTGAAGCTTTCTTT.